The T cell receptor beta chain under discussion was sequenced for a study of blood T cell repertoires in COVID-19. Study-level information: Samples taken during acute and convalescent COVID-19 were collected in the United States, Italy and Spain. From T cells, B-cell-depleted T cells, or PBMCs came the material, which was cDNA or gDNA.

As handled by the study authors: Amplification from reference gene primers served as the basis for estimated nucleated cell counts. Clones were sequenced by immunoSEQ multiplex PCR, and TCRdb holds only the in-frame ones, with some missing. The V and J calls and clone size come from that table; D and trimming were worked out from the DNA. The data show about 110,000 clones, about three quarters seen once. This clone was seen once. Germline-derived CDR1 and CDR2 are MNHEY and SVGAGI. The CDR3 is 13 residues long. The V segment lost 6 bases and the J segment 3 bases; nucleotides outside the gene matches: 3.

The receptor's source is a man between 65 and 79 years old with acute or convalescent COVID-19. The chain links TRBV6-5 to TRBJ1-2; 8 bases match TRBD1. Sequenced input: peripheral blood. CDR3: CASRPGQDYGYTF. The CDR3 DNA reads as TGTGCCAGCAGACCGGGACAGGACTATGGCTACACCTTC.